This passage covers 5 T cell receptor beta chains from one sample sequenced in a study of cytomegalovirus exposure and HLA in healthy donors (dated by TCRdb to between 2016 and 2019). The library was obtained by the immunoSEQ multiplex PCR assay. The immuneACCESS repertoire file appears here via TCRdb, limited to in-frame rearrangements. These files lack a portion of the clones; in checked studies, under half of the deficit traces to unresolved V genes, and the cause of the others is not known. Recorded for this sample are under 200,000 clones; 75% to 90% of them occurred a single time. The ten most abundant clones make up around 2.3% of the sample. Sequencing input: PBMCs. These receptors all come from a woman between 18 and 29 years old in good health and CMV-seronegative.

The chain links TRBV7-2 to TRBJ2-3; D is perhaps TRBD2 (6 bases). The V and J ends lost 6 bases and 3 bases respectively, with 10 bases between them. The germline CDR1 and CDR2 sequences are SGHTA and FQGNSA. The CDR3 has 13 amino acids. The CDR3 is CASRVGTTDTQYF. CDR3 nucleotides: TGTGCCAGCAGGGTTGGGACTACAGATACGCAGTATTTT.

The chain combines TRBV13 with TRBJ2-1, with 12 bases that match TRBD2. The length of the CDR3 is 20 residues. V was clipped by 5 bases and J by 5 bases; unmatched bases: 19. Germline V CDR1 and CDR2: PRHDT, FYEKMQ (reference sequence). The CDR3 DNA is TGTGCCAGCAGCGACACGGGTGGACCGGCTAGCGGGAGGGCCCACAATGAGCAGTTCTTC. Encoded protein: CASSDTGGPASGRAHNEQFF.

Details on this clone: Its ends do not fully match the called genes, so a read error is possible. The chain joins TRBV7-2 to TRBJ2-7; 8 nucleotides agree with TRBD1. Germline CDR1 reads SGHTA; CDR2 reads FQGNSA. CDR3 length equals 12 residues. CDR3 in DNA: TGTGCCAGCACCATGATGGGACAGGCTGAGAACTTC. It yields the protein CASTMMGQAENF.

The rearrangement links TRBV2 to TRBJ1-2; possibly TRBD1 for D (5 bases). This CDR3 has 13 amino acids. V dropped 2 bases and J dropped 1 base, with 5 bases sitting between them. From germline, CDR1 is SNHLY and CDR2 FYNNEI. The CDR3, as DNA: TGTGCCAGCAGTGAACAGGGTAACTATGGCTACACCTTC. As protein: CASSEQGNYGYTF.

The gene calls are TRBV18 and TRBJ1-1; D possibly corresponds to TRBD1 (5 bases). V lost 3 bases and J lost 8, with 13 bases in between. Germline-derived CDR1 and CDR2 are KGHSH and LQKENI. The length of the CDR3 is 13 residues. The CDR3 DNA reads TGTGCCAGCTCACCTGGGGCTGCGGAAGAAGCTTTCTTT. Amino acid sequence: CASSPGAAEEAFF. Complete variable domain (other parts from reference TRBV18 and TRBJ1-1): NAGVMQNPRHLVRRRGQEARLRCSPMKGHSHVYWYRQLPEEGLKFMVYLQKENIIDESGMPKERFSAEFPKEGPSILRIQQVVRGDSAAYFCASSPGAAEEAFFGQGTRLTVV.